The TCR beta chain under discussion was sequenced for a study of patients and donors after allogeneic stem cell transplantation. This clonotype was observed a few times. TCRdb used MiXCR to reprocess the RT-PCR reads, holding one entry per CDR3 protein. The table lists fewer than 500,000 distinct CDR3 sequences, roughly 17% of them singletons. This receptor was identified in a human donor who was either an allogeneic HSCT recipient or a stem cell or donor lymphocyte infusion donor (not recorded which). It is not recorded whose cells these are; they may come from a transplant donor. Specimen: blood, either unsorted or a sorted T cell fraction (not recorded which).

CDR3 bases: TGTGCCAGCTCACCACGAGGACAGGCGTCTGGGGCCAACGTCCTGACTTTC. It translates to CASSPRGQASGANVLTF. The J gene is TRBJ2-6, the V gene TRBV18; 7 positions match TRBD1. The CDR3 contains 17 residues. Germline trimming cut 1 base from V and 1 base from J; bases unmatched to any gene: 4. Germline CDR1 KGHSH, CDR2 LQKENI.